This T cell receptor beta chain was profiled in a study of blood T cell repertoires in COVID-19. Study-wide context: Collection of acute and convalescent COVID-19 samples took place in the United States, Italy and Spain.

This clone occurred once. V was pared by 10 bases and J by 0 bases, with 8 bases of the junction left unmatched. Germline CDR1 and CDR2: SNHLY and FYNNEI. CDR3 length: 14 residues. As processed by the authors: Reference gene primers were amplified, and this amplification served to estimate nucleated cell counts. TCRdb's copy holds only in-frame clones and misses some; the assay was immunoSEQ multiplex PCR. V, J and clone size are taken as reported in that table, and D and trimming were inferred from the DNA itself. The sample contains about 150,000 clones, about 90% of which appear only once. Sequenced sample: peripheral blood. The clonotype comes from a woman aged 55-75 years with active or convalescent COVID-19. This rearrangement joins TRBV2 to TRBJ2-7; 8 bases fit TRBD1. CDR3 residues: CATARDRSSYEQYF. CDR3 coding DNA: TGTGCCACCGCCCGGGACAGGAGCTCCTACGAGCAGTACTTC.